This section outlines one T cell receptor (beta chain) sequence together with its context. This entry is derived from a study of blood T cell repertoires in COVID-19. About the research overall: Some COVID-19 samples were acute and others convalescent; all came from the United States, Italy and Spain. From T cells, B-cell-depleted T cells, or PBMCs came the material, which was cDNA or gDNA.

Per the original data handling: Amplification with reference gene primers provided the estimates of nucleated cell counts. Repertoires were generated with immunoSEQ multiplex PCR, while TCRdb's copy carries only in-frame clones and drops some. V and J calls and clone size follow that table, whereas D and trimming were derived from the DNA. The sample yields about 170,000 clones, 85% to 90% seen once. Trimming pared 1 base from V and 5 bases from J, leaving 15 bases between. This CDR3 is built from 15 residues. Germline CDR1 and CDR2: SGHNT and YENEEA. Material for sequencing was peripheral blood. The V gene is TRBV11-3, the J gene TRBJ2-7; possible D gene TRBD2, 7 bases. The TCR was taken from a man between 18 and 29 years old with active or convalescent COVID-19. The CDR3 reads CASSLVGGRSNEQYF. The CDR3 coding sequence is TGTGCCAGCAGCTTAGTCGGGGGGCGATCAAACGAGCAGTACTTC.